This T cell receptor beta chain was sequenced for a study of T cell repertoires in cytomegalovirus infection. With respect to this clonotype: No antigen is known for it.

Trimming pared 0 bases from V and 0 bases from J, leaving 24 bases between. CDR1 MNHNS and CDR2 SASEGT come from the germline V gene. CDR3 length: 21 residues. TCRdb redid the calling of the reads with MiXCR, one entry per CDR3 protein. The profile covers about 85,000 distinct CDR3 sequences, with about 44% appearing a single time and roughly 93% taken by the ten largest. The material sequenced was CD8+ T cells from cultured PBMCs, taken from culture after CMV antigen stimulation. The genes are TRBV6-1 and TRBJ1-3; TRBD1 might be the D (5 bases). The TCR sequence derives from a human donor in good health (CMV status not recorded). Some clones in this sample may be carry-over from other donors' samples. The CDR3 spells CASSEAYRGLEGSSSGNTIYF. Written as DNA, the CDR3 is TGTGCCAGCAGTGAAGCTTACCGGGGCCTCGAAGGGTCGAGCTCTGGAAACACCATATATTTT.